The following is a T cell receptor beta chain sequence with its context. The antigen remains unidentified. Trimming cost V 4 bases and J 6 bases, with 9 bases left between them. The germline CDR1 and CDR2 sequences are SEHNR and FQNEAQ (reference sequence). CDR3 length: 13 residues. This sample was taken from a study of vaccination effects on CD4 cells after COVID-19. Sequencing used immunoSEQ multiplex PCR; TCRdb keeps in-frame clones, though not all of them. The sample shows about 63,000 clones, roughly 76% of them seen only once. Before sequencing, viral peptide pools were used by the ViraFEST assay to expand antigen-specific CD4+ T cells. Investigators separated out CD4+ T cells once around nine days of culture had passed. Among the vaccine recipients, none had a prior SARS-CoV-2 infection, and nucleocapsid antibodies were negative. The culture medium for a few million PBMC per well included roughly 10 IU/ml IL-2 and around 10 ug/ml peptides. In the cultures, half the medium was exchanged for IL-2 medium on days 3 and 7.

This TCR came from a human donor who received a COVID-19 vaccine. The chain links TRBV7-9 to TRBJ2-2; D remains ambiguous. The source material was CD4+ T cells from PBMCs cultured with HCoV-OC43 spike peptides, sampled before COVID-19 vaccination. The subset denotes: HCoV-OC43 spike overlapping peptide pool stimulation. The CDR3 nucleotides read TGTGCCAGCAGCTCCCCGGGCCCCGGGGAGCTGTTTTTT. It yields the protein CASSSPGPGELFF.